The present T cell receptor beta chain was sequenced within a study of human T cells and chemical hapten exposure. Sample time point: healthy volunteer bleed at 6 weeks. Whole blood, unfractionated, served as the material for total RNA extraction. TCRdb re-analysed the RACE reads in MiXCR, keeping a single row per CDR3 protein. The sample yields 65,000 or so distinct CDR3 sequences, around 6.1% seen once. Germline assignment: CDR1 ENHRY and CDR2 SYGVKD. This CDR3 has 13 amino acids. V was pared by 4 bases and J by 7 bases, with 11 bases between. This clonotype has more than one count but fewer than ten.

Sequencing was done on a sample of whole blood. The receptor was derived from a female donor in good health. Some clones in this sample may be carry-over from other donors' samples. The V gene is TRBV10-3, the J gene TRBJ2-1; TRBD2 is a possible D gene (6 bases). The CDR3 loop is CAISGGRGNEQFF. The CDR3, as DNA: TGTGCCATCAGTGGGGGACGGGGGAATGAGCAGTTCTTC.